The 2 T cell receptor beta chains reported below all come from one sample, sequenced in a study of T cell changes during pregnancy in multiple sclerosis. Some clones are missing from TCRdb's copy, which holds only in-frame ones; the method was immunoSEQ multiplex PCR. The sample has nearly 40,000 clones, roughly 92% seen once. The material sequenced was CD4+ T cells from peripheral blood mononuclear cells, taken before pregnancy. The receptors shown here come from a female donor with multiple sclerosis, enrolled in a pregnancy study.

This chain connects TRBV13 to TRBJ2-7; 12 bases line up with TRBD2. V trimming: 5 bases; J trimming: 6 bases; junction bases outside the gene matches: 5. This CDR3 has 14 residues. The germline gives CDR1 PRHDT, CDR2 FYEKMQ (reference sequence). The CDR3 nucleotides read TGTGCCAGCAGCACGCTACTAGCGGGAGGCGAGCAGTACTTC. Its translation: CASSTLLAGGEQYF.

The chain recombines TRBV5-1 with TRBJ1-5; TRBD1 agrees at 9 bases. Germline V gives CDR1 SGHRS, CDR2 YFSETQ. The CDR3 extends over 15 amino acids. The ends lost 1 base at V and 2 bases at J; junction bases unmatched: 1. CDR3 bases: TGCGCCAGCAGCTTGACAGGGGGCGGCAATCAGCCCCAGCATTTT. Encoded protein: CASSLTGGGNQPQHF. Variable domain in full (rest from reference TRBV5-1 and TRBJ1-5): KAGVTQTPRYLIKTRGQQVTLSCSPISGHRSVSWYQQTPGQGLQFLFEYFSETQRNKGNFPGRFSGRQFSNSRSEMNVSTLELGDSALYLCASSLTGGGNQPQHFGDGTRLSIL.